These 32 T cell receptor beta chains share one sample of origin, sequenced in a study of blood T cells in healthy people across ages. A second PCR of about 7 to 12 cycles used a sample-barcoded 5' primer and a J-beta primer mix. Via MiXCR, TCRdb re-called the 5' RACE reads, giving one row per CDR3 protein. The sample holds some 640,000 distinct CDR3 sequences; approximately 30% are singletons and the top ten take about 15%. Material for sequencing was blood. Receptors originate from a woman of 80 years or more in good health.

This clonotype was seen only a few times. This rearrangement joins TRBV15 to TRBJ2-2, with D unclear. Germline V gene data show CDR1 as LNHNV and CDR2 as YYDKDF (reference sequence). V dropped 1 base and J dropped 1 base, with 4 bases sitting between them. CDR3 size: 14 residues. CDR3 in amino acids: CATSRGMNTGELFF. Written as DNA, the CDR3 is TGTGCCACCAGCAGAGGGATGAACACCGGGGAGCTGTTTTTT.

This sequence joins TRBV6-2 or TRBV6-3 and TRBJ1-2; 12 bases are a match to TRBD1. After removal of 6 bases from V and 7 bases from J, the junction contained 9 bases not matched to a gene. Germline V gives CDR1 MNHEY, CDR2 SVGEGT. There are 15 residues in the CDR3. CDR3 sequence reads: CASSPDGTGGSGYTF. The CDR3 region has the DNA TGTGCCAGCAGCCCCGACGGGACAGGGGGCAGTGGCTACACCTTC.

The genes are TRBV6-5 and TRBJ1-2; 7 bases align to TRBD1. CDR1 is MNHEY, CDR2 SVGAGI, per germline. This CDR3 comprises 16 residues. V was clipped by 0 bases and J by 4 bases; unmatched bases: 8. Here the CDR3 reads CASSYSTGSGSYGYTF. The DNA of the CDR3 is TGTGCCAGCAGTTACTCGACAGGGTCCGGTAGCTATGGCTACACCTTC.

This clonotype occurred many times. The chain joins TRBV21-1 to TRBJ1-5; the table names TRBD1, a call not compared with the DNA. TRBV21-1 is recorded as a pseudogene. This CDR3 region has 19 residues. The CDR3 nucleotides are TGTGCCAGCAGCCGTCCCCGGGACCAAGATTTAGGTAGCAATCAGCCCCAGCATTTT. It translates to CASSRPRDQDLGSNQPQHF.

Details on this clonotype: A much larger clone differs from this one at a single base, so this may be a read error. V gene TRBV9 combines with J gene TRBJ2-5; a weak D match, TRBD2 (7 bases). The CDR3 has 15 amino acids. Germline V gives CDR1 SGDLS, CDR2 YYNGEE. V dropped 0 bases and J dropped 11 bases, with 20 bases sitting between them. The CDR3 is CASSVEVGGPNEQYF. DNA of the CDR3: TGTGCCAGCAGCGTAGAGGTCGGGGGGCCCAATGAGCAGTACTTC.

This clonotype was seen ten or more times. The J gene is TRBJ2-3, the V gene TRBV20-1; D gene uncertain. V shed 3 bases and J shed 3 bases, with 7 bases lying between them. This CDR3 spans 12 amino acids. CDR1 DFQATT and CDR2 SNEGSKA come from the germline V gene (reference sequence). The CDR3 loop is CSASLGTDTQYF. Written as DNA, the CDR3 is TGCAGTGCTAGTCTAGGGACAGATACGCAGTATTTT.

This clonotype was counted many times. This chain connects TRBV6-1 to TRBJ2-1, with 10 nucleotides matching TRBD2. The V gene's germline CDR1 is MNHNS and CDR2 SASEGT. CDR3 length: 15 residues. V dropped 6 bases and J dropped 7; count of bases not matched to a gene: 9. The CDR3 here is CASRKGAGGRNEQFF. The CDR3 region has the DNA TGTGCCAGCAGGAAGGGAGCGGGGGGGAGGAATGAGCAGTTCTTC.

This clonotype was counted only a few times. The CDR3 DNA reads TGTGCCAGCTGGGCAGGGATCGGTGAAGCTTTCTTT. Translated: CASWAGIGEAFF. V is TRBV2 and J is TRBJ1-1; TRBD1 might be the D (5 bases). The CDR3 is 12 residues long. The germline V and J ends were trimmed by 8 bases and 7 bases, with 14 bases remaining between them. The germline CDR1 and CDR2 sequences are SNHLY and FYNNEI.

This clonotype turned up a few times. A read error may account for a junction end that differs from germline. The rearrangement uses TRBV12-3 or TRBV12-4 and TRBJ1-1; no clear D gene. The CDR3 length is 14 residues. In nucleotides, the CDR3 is TGTGCCAGCAGTTTAGGGCAGATCGACACTGTAGCTTTCTTT. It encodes CASSLGQIDTVAFF.

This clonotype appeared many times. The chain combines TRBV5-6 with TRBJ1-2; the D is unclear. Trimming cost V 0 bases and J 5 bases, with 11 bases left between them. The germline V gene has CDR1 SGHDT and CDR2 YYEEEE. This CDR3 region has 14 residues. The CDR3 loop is CASSLAGELYGYTF. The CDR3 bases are TGTGCCAGCAGCTTGGCTGGGGAACTTTATGGCTACACCTTC.

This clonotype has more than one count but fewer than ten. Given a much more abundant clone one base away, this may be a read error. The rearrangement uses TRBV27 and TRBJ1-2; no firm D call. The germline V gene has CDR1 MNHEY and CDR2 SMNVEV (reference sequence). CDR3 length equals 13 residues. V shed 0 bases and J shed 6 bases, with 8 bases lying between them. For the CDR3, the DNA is TGTGCCAGCAGTTTATCGCTGGGAGATGGCTACACCTTC. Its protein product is CASSLSLGDGYTF.

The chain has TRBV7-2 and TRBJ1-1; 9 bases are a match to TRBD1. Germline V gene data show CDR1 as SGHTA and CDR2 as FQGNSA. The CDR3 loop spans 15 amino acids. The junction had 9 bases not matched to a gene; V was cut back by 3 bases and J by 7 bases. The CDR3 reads CASSFTDRGPNEAFF. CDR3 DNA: TGTGCCAGCAGCTTTACGGACAGGGGTCCAAATGAAGCTTTCTTT.

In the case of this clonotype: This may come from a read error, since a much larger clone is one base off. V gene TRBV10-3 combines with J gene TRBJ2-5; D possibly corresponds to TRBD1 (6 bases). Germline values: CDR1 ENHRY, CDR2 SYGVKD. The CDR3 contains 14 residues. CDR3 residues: CTIRPTGSQETQYF. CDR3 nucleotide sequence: TGTACCATCAGACCGACAGGATCCCAAGAGACCCAGTACTTC.

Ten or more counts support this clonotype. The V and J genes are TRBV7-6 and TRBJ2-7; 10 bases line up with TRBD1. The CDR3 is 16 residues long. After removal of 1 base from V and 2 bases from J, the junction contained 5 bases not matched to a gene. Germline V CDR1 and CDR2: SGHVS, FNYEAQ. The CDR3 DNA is TGTGCCAGCAGCTTAGGAAGGGGACAGGGGACCTACGAGCAGTACTTC. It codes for CASSLGRGQGTYEQYF.

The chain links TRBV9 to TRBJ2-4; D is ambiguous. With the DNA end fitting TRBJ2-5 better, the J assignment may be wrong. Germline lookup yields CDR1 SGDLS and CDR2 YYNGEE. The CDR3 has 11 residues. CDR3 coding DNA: TGTGCCAGCAAACTGTGGGAGACCCAGTACTTC. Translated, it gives CASKLWETQYF.

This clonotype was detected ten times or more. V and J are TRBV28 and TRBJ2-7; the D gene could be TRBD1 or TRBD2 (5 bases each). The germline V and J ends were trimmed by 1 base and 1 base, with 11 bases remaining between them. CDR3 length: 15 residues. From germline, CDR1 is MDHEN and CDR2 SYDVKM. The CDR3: CASSLSRDGSYEQYF. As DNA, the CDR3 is TGTGCCAGCAGTTTATCCCGGGACGGATCCTACGAGCAGTACTTC.

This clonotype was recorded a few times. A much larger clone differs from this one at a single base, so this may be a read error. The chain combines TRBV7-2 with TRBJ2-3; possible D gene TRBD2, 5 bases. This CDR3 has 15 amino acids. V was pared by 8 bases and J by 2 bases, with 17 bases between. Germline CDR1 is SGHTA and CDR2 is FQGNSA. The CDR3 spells CASRPIGLPTDTQYF. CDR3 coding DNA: TGTGCCAGCCGGCCAATAGGACTTCCCACAGATACGCAGTATTTT.

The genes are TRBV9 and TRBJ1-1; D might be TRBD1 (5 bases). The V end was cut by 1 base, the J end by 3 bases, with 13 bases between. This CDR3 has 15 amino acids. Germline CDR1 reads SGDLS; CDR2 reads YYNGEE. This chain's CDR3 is CASSVSAGRYTEAFF. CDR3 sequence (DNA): TGTGCCAGCAGCGTAAGTGCAGGGCGGTACACTGAAGCTTTCTTT.

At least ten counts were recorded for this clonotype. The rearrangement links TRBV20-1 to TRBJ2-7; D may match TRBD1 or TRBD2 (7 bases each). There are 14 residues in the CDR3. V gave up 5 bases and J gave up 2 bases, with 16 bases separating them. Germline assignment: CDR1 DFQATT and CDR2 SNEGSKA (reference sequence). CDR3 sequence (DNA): TGCAGTGCTGCCCAGGGGGGGACGACCTACGAGCAGTACTTC. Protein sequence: CSAAQGGTTYEQYF.

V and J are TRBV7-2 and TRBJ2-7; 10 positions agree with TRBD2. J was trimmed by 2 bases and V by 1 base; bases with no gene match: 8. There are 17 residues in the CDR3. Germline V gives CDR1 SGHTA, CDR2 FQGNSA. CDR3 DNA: TGTGCCAGCAGCTTAGGGGCTAGCGGGGGAGGCGCCTACGAGCAGTACTTC. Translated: CASSLGASGGGAYEQYF.

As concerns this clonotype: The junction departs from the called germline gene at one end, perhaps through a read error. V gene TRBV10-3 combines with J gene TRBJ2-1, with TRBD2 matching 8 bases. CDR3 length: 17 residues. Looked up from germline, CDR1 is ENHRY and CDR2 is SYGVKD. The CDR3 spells CAISESGAGETYNEQFF. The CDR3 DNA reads TGTGCCATCAGTGAGTCTGGAGCGGGAGAAACCTACAATGAACAGTTCTTC.

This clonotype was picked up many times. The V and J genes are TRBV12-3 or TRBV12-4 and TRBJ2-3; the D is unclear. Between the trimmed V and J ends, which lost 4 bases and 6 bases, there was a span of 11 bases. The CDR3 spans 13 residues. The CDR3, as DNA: TGTGCCAGCAGTTACTACGCTTCGGATACGCAGTATTTT. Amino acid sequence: CASSYYASDTQYF.

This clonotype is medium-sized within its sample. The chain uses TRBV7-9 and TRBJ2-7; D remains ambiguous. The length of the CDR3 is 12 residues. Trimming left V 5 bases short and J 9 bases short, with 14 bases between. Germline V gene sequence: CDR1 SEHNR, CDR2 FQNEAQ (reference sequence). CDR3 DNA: TGTGCCAGCAGCCGATCCTCCGATGTGCAGTACTTC. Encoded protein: CASSRSSDVQYF.

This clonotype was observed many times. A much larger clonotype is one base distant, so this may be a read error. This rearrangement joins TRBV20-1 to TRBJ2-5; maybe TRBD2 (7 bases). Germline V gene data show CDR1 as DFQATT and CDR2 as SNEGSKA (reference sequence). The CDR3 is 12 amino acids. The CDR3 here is CGGGLPPNEQYF. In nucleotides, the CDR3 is TGCGGGGGGGGCCTGCCGCCCAATGAGCAGTACTTC.

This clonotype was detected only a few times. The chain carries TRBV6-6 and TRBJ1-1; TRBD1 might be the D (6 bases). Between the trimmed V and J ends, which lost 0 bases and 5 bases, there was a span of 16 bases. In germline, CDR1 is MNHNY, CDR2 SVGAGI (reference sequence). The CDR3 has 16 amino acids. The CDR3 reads CASSYSLTGQGTEAFF. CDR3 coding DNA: TGTGCCAGCAGTTACTCCTTGACAGGCCAGGGGACTGAAGCTTTCTTT.

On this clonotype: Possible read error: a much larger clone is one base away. In nucleotides, the CDR3 is TGTGCCAGCAGTTACACGGGGACGATACAAGGGGGGAACAATGAGCAGTTCTTC. It codes for CASSYTGTIQGGNNEQFF. The chain employs TRBV6-5 and TRBJ2-1, with D possibly being TRBD1 or TRBD2 (6 bases each). From germline, CDR1 is MNHEY and CDR2 SVGAGI. Trimming shortened V by 2 bases and J by 5 bases, and 22 bases separated the two germline ends. The CDR3 runs 18 residues.

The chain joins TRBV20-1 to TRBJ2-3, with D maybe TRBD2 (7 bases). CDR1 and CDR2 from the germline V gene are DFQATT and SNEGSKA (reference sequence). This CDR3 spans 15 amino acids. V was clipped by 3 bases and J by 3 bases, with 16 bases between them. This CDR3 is CSARSAGASTDTQYF. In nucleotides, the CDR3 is TGCAGTGCTAGGAGTGCGGGGGCCTCTACAGATACGCAGTATTTT.

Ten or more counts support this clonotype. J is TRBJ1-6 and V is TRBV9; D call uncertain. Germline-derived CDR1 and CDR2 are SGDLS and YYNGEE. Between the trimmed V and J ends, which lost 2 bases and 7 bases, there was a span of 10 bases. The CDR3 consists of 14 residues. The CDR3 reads CASSVRALNSPLHF. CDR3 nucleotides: TGTGCCAGCAGCGTCCGGGCCCTCAATTCACCCCTCCACTTT.

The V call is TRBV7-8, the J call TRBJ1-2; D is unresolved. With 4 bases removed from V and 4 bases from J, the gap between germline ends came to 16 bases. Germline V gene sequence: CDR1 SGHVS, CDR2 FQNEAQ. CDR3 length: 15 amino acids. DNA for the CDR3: TGTGCCAGCAGCTCCCTAGTCGGGTTATCCTATGGCTACACCTTC. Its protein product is CASSSLVGLSYGYTF.

CDR3 nucleotides: TGTGCCAGCAGCCCGGGTGGGGGTGAAAAACTGTTTTTT. Residues: CASSPGGGEKLFF. J is TRBJ1-4 and V is TRBV11-2, with D possibly being TRBD1 (5 bases). Germline CDR1 is SGHAT and CDR2 is FQNNGV. This CDR3 is 13 amino acids long. The V gene lost 5 bases and the J gene lost 7 bases, with 11 bases spanning the gap.

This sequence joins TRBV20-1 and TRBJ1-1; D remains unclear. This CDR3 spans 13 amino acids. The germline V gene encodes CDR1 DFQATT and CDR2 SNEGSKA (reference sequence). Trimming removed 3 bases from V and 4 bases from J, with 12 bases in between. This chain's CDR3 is CSARKSGTTEAFF. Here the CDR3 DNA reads TGCAGTGCTAGGAAGTCGGGAACCACTGAAGCTTTCTTT.

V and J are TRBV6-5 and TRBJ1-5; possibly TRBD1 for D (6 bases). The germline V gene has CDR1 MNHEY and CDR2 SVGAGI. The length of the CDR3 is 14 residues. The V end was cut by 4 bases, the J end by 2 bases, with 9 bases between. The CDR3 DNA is TGTGCCAGCAGTTCCAGGGGAGGCAATCAGCCCCAGCATTTT. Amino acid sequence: CASSSRGGNQPQHF.